What follows are 10 T cell receptor beta chains derived from one specimen sequenced in a study of vaccination and CD4 T cells after COVID-19. These receptors lack a known antigen. Sample treatment: roughly nine-day PBMC culture with coronavirus spike peptide pools or control peptides (ViraFEST assay). Pre-COVID-19 pandemic sampling (2011-2018) yielded the unexposed donor's CD4+ T cells. Cultured CD4+ T-cell DNA underwent Oncomine TCR Beta short-read sequencing. In this case, cultured CD4+ T cells provided the extracted genomic DNA. TCRdb processed the PCR reads anew with MiXCR; each CDR3 protein has one entry. The sample holds over 9,000 distinct CDR3 sequences; about 29% are singletons and the top ten take 13%. The sequenced sample consisted of CD4+ T cells from blood, cultured in vitro. The receptors shown here come from a human donor in good health.

This clonotype was picked up a small number of times. The chain employs TRBV19 and TRBJ1-5; D unclear. The germline CDR1 and CDR2 sequences are LNHDA and SQIVND (reference sequence). Trimming pared 7 bases from V and 2 bases from J, leaving 9 bases between. The CDR3 has 13 residues. The chain's CDR3 is CASTMNGNQPQHF. In DNA, the CDR3 is TGTGCCAGTACCATGAATGGCAATCAGCCCCAGCATTTT.

The V call is TRBV20-1, the J call TRBJ2-2; no clear D. V was cut by 3 bases and J by 7 bases, with 9 bases left in between. Per the germline V gene, CDR1 is DFQATT and CDR2 is SNEGSKA (reference sequence). CDR3 length: 12 residues. In DNA form, the CDR3 reads TGCAGTGCTAGGGCCCTTGGCGGGGAGCTGTTTTTT. Protein: CSARALGGELFF.

The chain has TRBV28 and TRBJ1-1, with a weak D call TRBD1 (6 bases). Trimming left V 6 bases short and J 6 bases short, with 17 bases between. CDR1 is MDHEN and CDR2 is SYDVKM in the germline V gene. The CDR3 runs 14 residues. DNA for the CDR3: TGTGCCAGCAGCCCAGGGGTCAGGAAGGCTGAAGCTTTCTTT. Protein: CASSPGVRKAEAFF.

The chain combines TRBV27 with TRBJ2-7, with 9 bases aligning to TRBD2. CDR3 length: 15 amino acids. Germline lookup yields CDR1 MNHEY and CDR2 SMNVEV (reference sequence). The V and J ends lost 8 bases and 3 bases, in that order; junction bases with no gene match: 11. CDR3: CASAAASGKHYEQYF. Written as DNA, the CDR3 is TGTGCCAGCGCGGCGGCTAGCGGGAAGCACTACGAGCAGTACTTC.

CDR3 sequence reads: CAISEGIGYYGYTF. Written as DNA, the CDR3 is TGTGCCATCAGTGAGGGGATAGGGTACTATGGCTACACCTTC. The genes are TRBV10-3 and TRBJ1-2; unclear D gene. The CDR3 runs to 14 residues. CDR1 ENHRY and CDR2 SYGVKD come from the germline V gene. Between the trimmed V and J ends, which lost 2 bases and 3 bases, there was a span of 10 bases.

CDR3 sequence (DNA): TGTGCCAGCAGTACGGACCTAGACTACGAGCAGTACTTC. This sequence encodes CASSTDLDYEQYF. The chain links TRBV7-9 to TRBJ2-7; D call uncertain. This CDR3 region has 13 residues. CDR1 and CDR2 from the germline V gene are SEHNR and FQNEAQ (reference sequence). V lost 6 bases, J lost 3 bases, and 12 bases lay in between.

V is TRBV2 and J is TRBJ1-5, with a possible D match to TRBD1 (5 bases). V lost 4 bases to trimming and J lost 6 bases, with 16 bases between them. The CDR3 has 15 residues. Germline lookup yields CDR1 SNHLY and CDR2 FYNNEI. CDR3 DNA sequence: TGTGCCAGCAGTGCCGGTTGGGGCCTGCTTCAGCCCCAGCATTTT. It is translated as CASSAGWGLLQPQHF.

This chain links TRBV28 with TRBJ1-1; D is unclear. Trimming pared 2 bases from V and 2 bases from J, leaving 12 bases between. The CDR3 is 15 amino acids. Germline-derived CDR1 and CDR2 are MDHEN and SYDVKM. In DNA, the CDR3 is TGTGCCAGCAGTTTAAGTGGCAGGTTAAACACTGAAGCTTTCTTT. It codes for CASSLSGRLNTEAFF.

The V gene is TRBV7-3, the J gene TRBJ2-2; TRBD2 agrees at 13 bases. V gave up 4 bases and J gave up 7 bases; unmatched junction bases: 6. From germline, CDR1 is SGHTA and CDR2 FQGTGA. This CDR3 is 16 amino acids long. CDR3 DNA sequence: TGTGCCAGCAGCTCCGGACTAGCGGGAGCGGTCGGGGAGCTGTTTTTT. Protein: CASSSGLAGAVGELFF.

The CDR3 coding sequence is TGTGCCATCAGTGGGGGGGATCAGCCCCAGCATTTT. The encoded protein is CAISGGDQPQHF. The gene calls are TRBV10-3 and TRBJ1-5, with D maybe TRBD1 (5 bases). Trimming stripped 4 bases from V and 5 bases from J, with 6 bases between. Per the germline V gene, CDR1 is ENHRY and CDR2 is SYGVKD. The CDR3 length is 12 residues.